This T cell receptor beta chain derives from a study of blood T cell repertoires in COVID-19. Per the germline V gene, CDR1 is SGHRS and CDR2 is YFSETQ. Germline trimming cut 0 bases from V and 2 bases from J; bases unmatched to any gene: 2. The CDR3 sequence is 15 residues long. Using immunoSEQ multiplex PCR, the repertoire was profiled, and TCRdb retains in-frame clones only, with some absent. The data show around 220,000 clones, 84% seen once. Everyone who took part was about 18 to 90 years old, and they came from roughly 25 US areas. Input material: PBMCs or T cells enriched from blood (not recorded which). The chain recombines TRBV5-1 with TRBJ2-7, with TRBD2 matching 10 bases. The clonotype was recovered from a woman aged 40 to 49 who had recovered from COVID-19. The CDR3: CASSLALAGTYEQYF. The CDR3 nucleotides are TGCGCCAGCAGCTTGGCACTAGCGGGAACCTACGAGCAGTACTTC.